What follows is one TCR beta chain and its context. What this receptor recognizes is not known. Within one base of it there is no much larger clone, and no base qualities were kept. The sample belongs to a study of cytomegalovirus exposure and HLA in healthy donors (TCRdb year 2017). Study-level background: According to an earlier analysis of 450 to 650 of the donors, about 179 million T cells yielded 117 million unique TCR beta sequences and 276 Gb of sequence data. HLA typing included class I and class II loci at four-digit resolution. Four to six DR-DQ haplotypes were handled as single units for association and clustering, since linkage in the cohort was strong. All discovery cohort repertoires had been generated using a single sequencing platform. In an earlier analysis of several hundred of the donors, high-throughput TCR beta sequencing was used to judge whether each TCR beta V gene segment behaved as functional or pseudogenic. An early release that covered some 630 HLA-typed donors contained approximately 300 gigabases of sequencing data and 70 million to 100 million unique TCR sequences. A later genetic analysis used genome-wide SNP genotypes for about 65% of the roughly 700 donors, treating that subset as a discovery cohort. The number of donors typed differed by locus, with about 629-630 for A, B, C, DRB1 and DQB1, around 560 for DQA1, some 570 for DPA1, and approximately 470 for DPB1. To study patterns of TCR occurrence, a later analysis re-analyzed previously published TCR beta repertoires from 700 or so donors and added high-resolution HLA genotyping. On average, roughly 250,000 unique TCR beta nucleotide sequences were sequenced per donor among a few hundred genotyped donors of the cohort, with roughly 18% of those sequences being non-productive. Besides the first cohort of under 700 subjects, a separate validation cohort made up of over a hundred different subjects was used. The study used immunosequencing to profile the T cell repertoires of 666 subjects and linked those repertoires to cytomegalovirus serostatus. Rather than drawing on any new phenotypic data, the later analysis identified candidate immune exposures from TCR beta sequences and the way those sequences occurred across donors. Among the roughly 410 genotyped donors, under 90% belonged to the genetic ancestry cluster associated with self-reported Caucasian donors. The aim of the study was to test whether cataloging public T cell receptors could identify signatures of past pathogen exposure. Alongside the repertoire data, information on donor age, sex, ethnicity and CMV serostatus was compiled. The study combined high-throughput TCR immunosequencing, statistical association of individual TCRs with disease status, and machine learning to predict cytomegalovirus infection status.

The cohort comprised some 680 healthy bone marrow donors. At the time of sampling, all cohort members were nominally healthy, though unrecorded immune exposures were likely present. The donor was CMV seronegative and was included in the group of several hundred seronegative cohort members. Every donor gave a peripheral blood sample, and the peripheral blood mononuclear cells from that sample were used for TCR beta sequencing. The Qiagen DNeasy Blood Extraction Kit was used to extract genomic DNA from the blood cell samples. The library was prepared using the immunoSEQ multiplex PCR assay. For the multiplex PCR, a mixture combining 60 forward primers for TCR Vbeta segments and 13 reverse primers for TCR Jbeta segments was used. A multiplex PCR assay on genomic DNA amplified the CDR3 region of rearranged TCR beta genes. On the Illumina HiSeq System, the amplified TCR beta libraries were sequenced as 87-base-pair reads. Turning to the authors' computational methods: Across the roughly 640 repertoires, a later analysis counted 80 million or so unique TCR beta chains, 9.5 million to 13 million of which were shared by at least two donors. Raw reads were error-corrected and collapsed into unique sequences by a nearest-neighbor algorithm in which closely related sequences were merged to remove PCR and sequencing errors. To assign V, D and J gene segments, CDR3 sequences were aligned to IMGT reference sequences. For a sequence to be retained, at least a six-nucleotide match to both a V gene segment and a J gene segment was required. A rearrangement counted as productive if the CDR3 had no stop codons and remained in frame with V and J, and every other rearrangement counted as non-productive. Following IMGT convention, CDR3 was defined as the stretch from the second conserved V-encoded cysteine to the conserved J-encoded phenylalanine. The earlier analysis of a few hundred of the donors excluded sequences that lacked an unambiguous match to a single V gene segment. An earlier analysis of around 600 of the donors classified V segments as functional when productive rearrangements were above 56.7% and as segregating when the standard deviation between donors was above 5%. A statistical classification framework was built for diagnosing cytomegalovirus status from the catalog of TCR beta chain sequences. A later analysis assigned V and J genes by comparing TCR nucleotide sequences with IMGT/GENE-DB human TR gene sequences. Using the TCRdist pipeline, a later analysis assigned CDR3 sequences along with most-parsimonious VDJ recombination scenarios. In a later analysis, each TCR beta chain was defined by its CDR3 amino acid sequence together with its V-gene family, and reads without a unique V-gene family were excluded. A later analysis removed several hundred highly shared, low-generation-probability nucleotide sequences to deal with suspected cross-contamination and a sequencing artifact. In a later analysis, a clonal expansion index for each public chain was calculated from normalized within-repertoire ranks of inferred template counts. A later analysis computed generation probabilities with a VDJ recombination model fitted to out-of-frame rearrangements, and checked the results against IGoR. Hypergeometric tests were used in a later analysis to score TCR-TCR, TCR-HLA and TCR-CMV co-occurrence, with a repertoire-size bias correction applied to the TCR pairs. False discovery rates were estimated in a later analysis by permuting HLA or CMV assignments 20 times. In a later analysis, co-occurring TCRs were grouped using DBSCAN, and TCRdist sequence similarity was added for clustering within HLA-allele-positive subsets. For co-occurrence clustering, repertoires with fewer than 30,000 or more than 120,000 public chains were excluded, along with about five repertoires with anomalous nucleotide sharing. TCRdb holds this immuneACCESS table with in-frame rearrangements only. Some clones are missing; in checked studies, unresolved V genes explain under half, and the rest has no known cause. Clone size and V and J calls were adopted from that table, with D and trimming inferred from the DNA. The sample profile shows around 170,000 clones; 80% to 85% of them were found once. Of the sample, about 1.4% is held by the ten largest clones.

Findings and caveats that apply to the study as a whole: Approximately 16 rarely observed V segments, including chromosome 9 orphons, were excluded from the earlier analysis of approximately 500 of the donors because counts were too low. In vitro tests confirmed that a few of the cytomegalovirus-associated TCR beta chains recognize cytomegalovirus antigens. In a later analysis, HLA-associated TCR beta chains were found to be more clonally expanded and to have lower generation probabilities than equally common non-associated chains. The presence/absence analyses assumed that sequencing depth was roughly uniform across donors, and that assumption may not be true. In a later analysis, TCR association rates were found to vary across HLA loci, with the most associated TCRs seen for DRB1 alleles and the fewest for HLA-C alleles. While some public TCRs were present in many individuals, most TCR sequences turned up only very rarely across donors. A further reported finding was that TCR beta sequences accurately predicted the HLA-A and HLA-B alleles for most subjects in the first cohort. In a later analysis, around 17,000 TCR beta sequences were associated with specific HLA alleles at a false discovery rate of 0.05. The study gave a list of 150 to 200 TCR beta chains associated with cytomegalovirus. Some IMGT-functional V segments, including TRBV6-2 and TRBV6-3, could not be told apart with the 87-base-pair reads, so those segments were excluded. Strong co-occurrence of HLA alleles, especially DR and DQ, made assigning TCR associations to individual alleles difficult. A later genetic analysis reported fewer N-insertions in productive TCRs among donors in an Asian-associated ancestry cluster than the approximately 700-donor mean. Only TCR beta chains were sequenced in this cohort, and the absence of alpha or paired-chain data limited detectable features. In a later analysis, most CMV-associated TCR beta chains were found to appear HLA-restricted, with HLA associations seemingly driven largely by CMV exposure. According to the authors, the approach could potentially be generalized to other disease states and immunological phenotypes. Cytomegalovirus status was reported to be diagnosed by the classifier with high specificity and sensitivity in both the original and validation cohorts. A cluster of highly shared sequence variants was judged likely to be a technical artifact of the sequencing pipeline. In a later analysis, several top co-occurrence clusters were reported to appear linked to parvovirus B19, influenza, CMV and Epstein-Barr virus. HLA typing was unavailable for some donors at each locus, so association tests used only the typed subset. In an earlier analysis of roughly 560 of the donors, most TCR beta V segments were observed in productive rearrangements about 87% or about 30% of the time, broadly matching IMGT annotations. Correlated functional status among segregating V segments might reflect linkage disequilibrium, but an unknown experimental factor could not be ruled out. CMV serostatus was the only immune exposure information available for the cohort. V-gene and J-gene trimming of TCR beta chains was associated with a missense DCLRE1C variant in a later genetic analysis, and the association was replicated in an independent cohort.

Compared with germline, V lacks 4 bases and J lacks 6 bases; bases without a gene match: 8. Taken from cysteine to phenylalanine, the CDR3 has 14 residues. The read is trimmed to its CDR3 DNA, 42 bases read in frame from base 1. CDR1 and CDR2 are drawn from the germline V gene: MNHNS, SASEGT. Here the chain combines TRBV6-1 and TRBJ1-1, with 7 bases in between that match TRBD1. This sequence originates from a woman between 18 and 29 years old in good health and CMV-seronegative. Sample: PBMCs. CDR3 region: CASSAREGQSEAFF. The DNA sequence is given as TGTGCCAGCAGTGCGCGAGAGGGACAGTCTGAAGCTTTCTTT.